The TCR beta chain described here comes from a study of tumor and adjacent non-tumor tissue in lung cancer. Study-wide context: Around 4.4 million productive TCRbeta reads were obtained per sample on average.

The template was RNA from unsorted bulk tissue. Distant lung tissue was collected more than 3 cm away from the tumor edge. Chemotherapy-naive patients with new lung cancer underwent thoracic surgery in China, August–late 2014. Regarding the study as a whole: Top 100 clones took a larger repertoire share in normal lung.

Three rounds of nested PCR, following a modified ARM-PCR protocol, produced the TCRbeta library. Using its own MiXCR run on the multiplex PCR reads, TCRdb lists one record per CDR3 protein. The sample records around 50,000 distinct CDR3 sequences, roughly 67% being singletons. Turning to this clonotype: Its antigen is not known. A read error may produce the germline difference seen at one junction end.

The CDR3 is made up of 16 amino acids. CDR1 and CDR2 (germline): LGHNA, YNFKEQ. This receptor was taken from a woman in her 70s with non-small cell lung cancer. The specimen sequenced was distant non-tumor lung tissue. The chain combines TRBV4-2 with TRBJ1-5; D unclear. The CDR3 DNA sequence: TGTACCAGCAGCCAAGTGGCTGTCCGAGCTAATCAGCCCCAGCATTTT. Protein sequence: CTSSQVAVRANQPQHF.